A selection of T cell receptor beta chains follows, all from one sample in a study of regulatory T cells in long-lasting Graves disease. TCRdb used MiXCR to reprocess the multiplex PCR reads, holding one entry per CDR3 protein. Of a few hundred thousand distinct CDR3 sequences listed, about 13% are singletons. These data also featured in a second study, about T cells in Graves' hyperthyroidism and ophthalmopathy.

The material sequenced was peripheral blood mononuclear cells (PBMCs), taken at new diagnosis, from a patient treated with antithyroid drugs. Source of these receptors: a man younger than 40 with Graves disease. CDR3s include the opening cysteine and the closing phenylalanine or tryptophan. Each record gives: clone size, V gene, J gene, CDR3 protein. Rows give clone size only sometimes, using once, few, many, or a class for an expanded clone.

clone size: many
V gene: TRBV2
J gene: TRBJ2-5
CDR3 protein: CASSSVLGETQYF

clone size: many
V gene: TRBV28
J gene: TRBJ2-1
CDR3 protein: CASSSTGGGQFF

clone size: many
V gene: TRBV20-1
J gene: TRBJ2-7
CDR3 protein: CSARPAFGIYEQYF

clone size: many
V gene: TRBV6-1
J gene: TRBJ1-2
CDR3 protein: CASFDRAVNYGYTF

clone size: few
V gene: TRBV6-2/TRBV6-3
J gene: TRBJ1-6
CDR3 protein: CASSCGRLRSSYNSPLHF

clone size: many
V gene: TRBV12-5
J gene: TRBJ2-5
CDR3 protein: CASGLVRGGQETQYF

clone size: few
V gene: TRBV4-2
J gene: TRBJ2-5
CDR3 protein: CASSQVREETQYF

clone size: many
V gene: TRBV12-3/TRBV12-4
J gene: TRBJ2-2
CDR3 protein: CASSPGGLDTGELFF

clone size: few
V gene: TRBV12-3/TRBV12-4
J gene: TRBJ2-3
CDR3 protein: CASSLGTGGDTQYF

clone size: .
V gene: TRBV6-2/TRBV6-3
J gene: TRBJ2-1
CDR3 protein: CASSGTSGRAFNEQFF

clone size: many
V gene: TRBV20-1
J gene: TRBJ1-5
CDR3 protein: CSARKGGLQPQHF

clone size: few
V gene: TRBV20-1
J gene: TRBJ2-7
CDR3 protein: CSARVGAQEQYF

clone size: few
V gene: TRBV30
J gene: TRBJ1-5
CDR3 protein: CAWNTGNNQPQHF

clone size: many
V gene: TRBV15
J gene: TRBJ2-4
CDR3 protein: CATRPGGGVNIQYF

clone size: many
V gene: TRBV15
J gene: TRBJ2-3
CDR3 protein: CATSSFLGLESTDTQYF

clone size: many
V gene: TRBV30
J gene: TRBJ2-3
CDR3 protein: CAWTRPGFTDTQYF

clone size: many
V gene: TRBV5-1
J gene: TRBJ1-1
CDR3 protein: CASSLGDTDTEAFF

clone size: .
V gene: TRBV9
J gene: TRBJ2-3
CDR3 protein: CASSVELRDTQYF

clone size: .
V gene: TRBV10-3
J gene: TRBJ2-1
CDR3 protein: CAISGTSGKQYNEQFF

clone size: many
V gene: TRBV7-9
J gene: TRBJ1-4
CDR3 protein: CASSLLTDKLFF

clone size: many
V gene: TRBV12-3/TRBV12-4
J gene: TRBJ2-1
CDR3 protein: CASSLQGVPYNEQFF

clone size: .
V gene: TRBV20-1
J gene: TRBJ2-3
CDR3 protein: CSARAGGLVGLTDTQYF

clone size: many
V gene: TRBV6-1
J gene: TRBJ2-1
CDR3 protein: CASRGLAGVNNEQFF

clone size: .
V gene: TRBV27
J gene: TRBJ2-3
CDR3 protein: CASSYPATDTQYF

clone size: few
V gene: TRBV10-1
J gene: TRBJ2-1
CDR3 protein: CASGQGGTDEQFF

clone size: many
V gene: TRBV5-4
J gene: TRBJ2-1
CDR3 protein: CASSLTGEQFF

clone size: .
V gene: TRBV18
J gene: TRBJ2-2
CDR3 protein: CASSPVAGGPTGELFF

clone size: many
V gene: TRBV20-1
J gene: TRBJ2-5
CDR3 protein: CSAGLAGRETQYF

clone size: many
V gene: TRBV29-1
J gene: TRBJ2-5
CDR3 protein: CSVETGARETQYF

clone size: .
V gene: TRBV4-1
J gene: TRBJ1-5
CDR3 protein: CASSRDTYNQPQHF

clone size: few
V gene: TRBV15
J gene: TRBJ1-2
CDR3 protein: CATSPPRCTF

clone size: .
V gene: TRBV19
J gene: TRBJ1-1
CDR3 protein: CASITGNTEAFF

clone size: .
V gene: TRBV7-8
J gene: TRBJ1-3
CDR3 protein: CASSPRGAGTLGNTIYF

clone size: many
V gene: TRBV27
J gene: TRBJ2-7
CDR3 protein: CASSQQRAAYEQYF

clone size: many
V gene: TRBV24-1
J gene: TRBJ2-7
CDR3 protein: CATSTGGGEQYF

clone size: many
V gene: TRBV5-1
J gene: TRBJ2-7
CDR3 protein: CASTRTGNYEQYF

clone size: few
V gene: TRBV5-1
J gene: TRBJ2-7
CDR3 protein: CASSLNTYEQYF

clone size: many
V gene: TRBV7-2
J gene: TRBJ2-3
CDR3 protein: CASRGVSSTDTQYF

clone size: few
V gene: TRBV20-1
J gene: TRBJ2-6
CDR3 protein: CSAQQRGARDVLTF

clone size: .
V gene: TRBV7-9
J gene: TRBJ2-3
CDR3 protein: CATPRSTDTQYF

clone size: many
V gene: TRBV27
J gene: TRBJ2-3
CDR3 protein: CASSGRTSGSKTDTQYF

clone size: many
V gene: TRBV29-1
J gene: TRBJ1-4
CDR3 protein: CSVGGDSGEKLFF

clone size: few
V gene: TRBV4-1
J gene: TRBJ2-3
CDR3 protein: CASSNVRTDTDTQYF

clone size: few
V gene: TRBV20-1
J gene: TRBJ1-1
CDR3 protein: CSARDIIGLEAFF

clone size: many
V gene: TRBV7-2
J gene: TRBJ2-1
CDR3 protein: CASSSHPGGNEQFF

clone size: many
V gene: TRBV20-1
J gene: TRBJ2-4
CDR3 protein: CSAGLDIQYF

clone size: many
V gene: TRBV7-3
J gene: TRBJ2-2
CDR3 protein: CASSLRGQYGELFF

clone size: .
V gene: TRBV11-3
J gene: TRBJ1-1
CDR3 protein: CASGRDRGNTEAFF

clone size: few
V gene: TRBV6-1
J gene: TRBJ1-6
CDR3 protein: CASSPTGTANSPLHF

clone size: few
V gene: TRBV6-1
J gene: TRBJ1-5
CDR3 protein: CASSRVGESNQPQHF

clone size: many
V gene: TRBV12-3/TRBV12-4
J gene: TRBJ2-4
CDR3 protein: CASSLRGRDIQYF

clone size: many
V gene: TRBV28
J gene: TRBJ2-6
CDR3 protein: CATRTGASGANVLTF

clone size: many
V gene: TRBV6-2/TRBV6-3
J gene: TRBJ2-3
CDR3 protein: CASSLDGFTQYF

clone size: many
V gene: TRBV7-2
J gene: TRBJ2-3
CDR3 protein: CASSPIPGLASDTQYF

clone size: few
V gene: TRBV29-1
J gene: TRBJ2-7
CDR3 protein: CSVKPQDRRVQYF

clone size: many
V gene: TRBV11-2
J gene: TRBJ1-1
CDR3 protein: CASSLASRSWTEAFF

clone size: .
V gene: TRBV30
J gene: TRBJ1-1
CDR3 protein: CAWSVHREAFF

clone size: few
V gene: TRBV12-3/TRBV12-4
J gene: TRBJ2-5
CDR3 protein: CASSPEATQETQYF

clone size: many
V gene: TRBV20-1
J gene: TRBJ2-5
CDR3 protein: CSAGSDGPSAGTQYF